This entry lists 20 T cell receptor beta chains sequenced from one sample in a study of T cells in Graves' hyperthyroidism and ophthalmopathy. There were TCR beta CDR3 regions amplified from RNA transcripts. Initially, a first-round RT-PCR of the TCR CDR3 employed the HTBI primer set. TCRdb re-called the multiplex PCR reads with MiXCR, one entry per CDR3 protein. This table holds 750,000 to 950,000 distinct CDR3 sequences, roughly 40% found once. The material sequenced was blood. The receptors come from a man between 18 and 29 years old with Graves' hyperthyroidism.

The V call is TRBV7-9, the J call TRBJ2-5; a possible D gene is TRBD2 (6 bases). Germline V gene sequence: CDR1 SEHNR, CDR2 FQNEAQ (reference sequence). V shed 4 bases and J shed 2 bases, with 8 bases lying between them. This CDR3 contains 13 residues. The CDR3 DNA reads TGTGCCAGCAGCTCGGGGGTACAAGAGACCCAGTACTTC. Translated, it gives CASSSGVQETQYF.

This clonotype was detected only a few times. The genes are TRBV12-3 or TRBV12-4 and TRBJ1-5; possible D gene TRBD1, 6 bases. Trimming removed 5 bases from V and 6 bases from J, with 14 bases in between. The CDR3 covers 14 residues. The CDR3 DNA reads TGTGCCAGCAGTATGGGGGGCCTCGGTCAGCCCCAGCATTTT. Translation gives CASSMGGLGQPQHF.

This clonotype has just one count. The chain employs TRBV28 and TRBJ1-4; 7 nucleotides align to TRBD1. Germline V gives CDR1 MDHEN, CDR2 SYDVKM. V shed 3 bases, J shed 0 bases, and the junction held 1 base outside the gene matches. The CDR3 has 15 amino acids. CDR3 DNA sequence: TGTGCCAGCAGTTTCGGGACAGCAACTAATGAAAAACTGTTTTTT. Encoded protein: CASSFGTATNEKLFF.

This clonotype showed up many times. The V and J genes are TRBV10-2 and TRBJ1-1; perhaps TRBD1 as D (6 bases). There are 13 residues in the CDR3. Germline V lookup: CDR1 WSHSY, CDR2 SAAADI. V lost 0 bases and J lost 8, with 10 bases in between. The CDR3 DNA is TGCGCCAGCAGTGAGTCGGGGGGCCCGGAAGCTTTCTTT. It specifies CASSESGGPEAFF.

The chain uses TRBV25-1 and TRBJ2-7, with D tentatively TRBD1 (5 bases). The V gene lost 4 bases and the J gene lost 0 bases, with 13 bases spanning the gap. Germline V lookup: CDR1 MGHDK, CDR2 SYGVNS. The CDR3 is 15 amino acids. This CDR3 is CASSAGRQSSYEQYF. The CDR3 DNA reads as TGTGCCAGCAGTGCTGGAAGACAGTCCTCCTACGAGCAGTACTTC.

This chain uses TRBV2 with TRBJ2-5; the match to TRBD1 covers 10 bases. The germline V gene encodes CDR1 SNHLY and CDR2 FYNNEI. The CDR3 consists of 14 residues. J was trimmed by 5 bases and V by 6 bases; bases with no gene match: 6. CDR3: CASSGTGVRETQYF. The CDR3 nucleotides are TGTGCCAGCAGCGGGACAGGGGTTCGGGAGACCCAGTACTTC.

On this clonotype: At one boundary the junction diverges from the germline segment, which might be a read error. DNA for the CDR3: TGTACCAGCAGCATACCGGATCAGCCCCAGCATTTT. Its protein product is CTSSIPDQPQHF. The rearrangement joins TRBV2 to TRBJ1-5; D unclear. CDR1 and CDR2 (germline): SNHLY, FYNNEI. The CDR3 is 12 amino acids.

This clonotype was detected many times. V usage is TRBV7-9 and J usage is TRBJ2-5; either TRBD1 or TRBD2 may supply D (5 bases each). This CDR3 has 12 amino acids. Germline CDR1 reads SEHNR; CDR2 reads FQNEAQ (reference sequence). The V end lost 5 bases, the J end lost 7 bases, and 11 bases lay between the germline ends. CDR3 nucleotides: TGTGCCAGCAGCCAAGTGAGGGGGACCCAGTACTTC. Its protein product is CASSQVRGTQYF.

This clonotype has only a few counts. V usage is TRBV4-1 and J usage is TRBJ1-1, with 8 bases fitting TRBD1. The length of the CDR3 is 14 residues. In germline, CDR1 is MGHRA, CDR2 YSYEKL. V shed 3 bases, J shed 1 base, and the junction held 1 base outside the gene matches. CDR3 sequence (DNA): TGCGCCAGCAGCCACACAGGGGGGAACACTGAAGCTTTCTTT. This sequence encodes CASSHTGGNTEAFF.

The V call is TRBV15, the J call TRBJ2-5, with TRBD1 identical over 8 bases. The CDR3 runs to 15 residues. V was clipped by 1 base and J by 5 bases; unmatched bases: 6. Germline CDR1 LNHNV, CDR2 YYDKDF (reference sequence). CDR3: CATSRGDRSGETQYF. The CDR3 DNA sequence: TGTGCCACCAGCAGAGGGGACAGGAGCGGGGAGACCCAGTACTTC. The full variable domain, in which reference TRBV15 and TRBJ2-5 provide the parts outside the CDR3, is DAMVIQNPRYQVTQFGKPVTLSCSQTLNHNVMYWYQQKSSQAPKLLFHYYDKDFNNEADTPDNFQSRRPNTSFCFLDIRSPGLGDTAMYLCATSRGDRSGETQYFGPGTRLLVL.

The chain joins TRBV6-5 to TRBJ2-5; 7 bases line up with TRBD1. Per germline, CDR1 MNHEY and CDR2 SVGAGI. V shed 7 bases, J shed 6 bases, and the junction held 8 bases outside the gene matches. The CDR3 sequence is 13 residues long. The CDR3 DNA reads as TGTGCCAGCACCATACAGGGGCTCCAGACCCAGTACTTC. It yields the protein CASTIQGLQTQYF.

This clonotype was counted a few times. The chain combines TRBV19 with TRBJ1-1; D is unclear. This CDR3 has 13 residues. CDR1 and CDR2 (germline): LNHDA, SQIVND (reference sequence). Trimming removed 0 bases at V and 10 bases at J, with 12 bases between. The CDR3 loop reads CASSIDLVTGAFF. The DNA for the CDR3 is TGTGCCAGTAGTATAGATCTGGTAACGGGAGCTTTCTTT.

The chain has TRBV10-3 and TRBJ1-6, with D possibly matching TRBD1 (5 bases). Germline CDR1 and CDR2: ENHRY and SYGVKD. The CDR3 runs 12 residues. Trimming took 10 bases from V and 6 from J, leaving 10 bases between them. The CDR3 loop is CATDRSNSPLHF. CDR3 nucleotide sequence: TGTGCCACCGACAGAAGTAATTCACCCCTCCACTTT.

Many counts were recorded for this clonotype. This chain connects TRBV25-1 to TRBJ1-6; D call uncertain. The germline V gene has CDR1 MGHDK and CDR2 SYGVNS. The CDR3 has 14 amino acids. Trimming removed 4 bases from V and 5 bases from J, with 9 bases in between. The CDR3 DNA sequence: TGTGCCAGCAGTGCAGGACGGGATAATTCACCCCTCCACTTT. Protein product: CASSAGRDNSPLHF. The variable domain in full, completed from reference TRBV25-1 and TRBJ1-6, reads EADIYQTPRYLVIGTGKKITLECSQTMGHDKMYWYQQDPGMELHLIHYSYGVNSTEKGDLSSESTVSRIRTEHFPLTLESARPSHTSQYLCASSAGRDNSPLHFGNGTRLTVT.

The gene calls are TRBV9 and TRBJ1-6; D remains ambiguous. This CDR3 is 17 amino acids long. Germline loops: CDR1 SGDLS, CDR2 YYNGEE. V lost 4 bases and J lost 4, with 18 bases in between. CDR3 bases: TGTGCCAGCAGCAGGACCGGGTCGCGATCTTATAATTCACCCCTCCACTTT. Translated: CASSRTGSRSYNSPLHF.

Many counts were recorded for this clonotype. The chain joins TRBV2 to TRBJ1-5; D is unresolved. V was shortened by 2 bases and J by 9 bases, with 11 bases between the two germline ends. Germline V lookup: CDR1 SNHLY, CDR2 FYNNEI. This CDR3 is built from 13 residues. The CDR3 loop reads CASSENPSGPQHF. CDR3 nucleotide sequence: TGTGCCAGCAGTGAAAACCCTTCGGGGCCCCAGCATTTT.

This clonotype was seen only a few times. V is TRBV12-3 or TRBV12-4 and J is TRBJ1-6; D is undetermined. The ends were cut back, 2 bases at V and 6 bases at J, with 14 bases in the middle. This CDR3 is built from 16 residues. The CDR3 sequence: CASSLPFLPGNSPLHF. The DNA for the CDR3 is TGTGCCAGCAGTTTACCCTTCCTCCCCGGTAATTCACCCCTCCACTTT.

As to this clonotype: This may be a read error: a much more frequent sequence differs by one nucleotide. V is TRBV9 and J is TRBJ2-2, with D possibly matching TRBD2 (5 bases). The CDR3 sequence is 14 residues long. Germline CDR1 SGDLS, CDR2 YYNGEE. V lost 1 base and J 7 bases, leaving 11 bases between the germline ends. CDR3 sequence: CASSVPGWNGELFF. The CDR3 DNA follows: TGTGCCAGCAGCGTACCGGGGTGGAACGGGGAGCTGTTTTTT. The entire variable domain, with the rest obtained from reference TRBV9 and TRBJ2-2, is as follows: DSGVTQTPKHLITATGQRVTLRCSPRSGDLSVYWYQQSLDQGLQFLIQYYNGEERAKGNILERFSAQQFPDLHSELNLSSLELGDSALYFCASSVPGWNGELFFGEGSRLTVL.

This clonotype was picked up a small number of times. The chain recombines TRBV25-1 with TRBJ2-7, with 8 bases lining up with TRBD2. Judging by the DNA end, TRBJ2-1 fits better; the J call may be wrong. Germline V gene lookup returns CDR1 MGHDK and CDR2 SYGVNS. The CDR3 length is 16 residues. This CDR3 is CASSEYGTRAINEQFF. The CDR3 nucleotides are TGTGCCAGCAGTGAATATGGGACTAGGGCCATTAATGAGCAGTTCTTC.

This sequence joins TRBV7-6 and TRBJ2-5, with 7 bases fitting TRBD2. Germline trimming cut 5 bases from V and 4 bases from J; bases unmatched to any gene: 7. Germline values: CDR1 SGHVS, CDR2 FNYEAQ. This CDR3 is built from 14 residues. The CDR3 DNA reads TGTGCCAGCAGCCCCCAAAGCGGGACAGAGACCCAGTACTTC. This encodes CASSPQSGTETQYF.